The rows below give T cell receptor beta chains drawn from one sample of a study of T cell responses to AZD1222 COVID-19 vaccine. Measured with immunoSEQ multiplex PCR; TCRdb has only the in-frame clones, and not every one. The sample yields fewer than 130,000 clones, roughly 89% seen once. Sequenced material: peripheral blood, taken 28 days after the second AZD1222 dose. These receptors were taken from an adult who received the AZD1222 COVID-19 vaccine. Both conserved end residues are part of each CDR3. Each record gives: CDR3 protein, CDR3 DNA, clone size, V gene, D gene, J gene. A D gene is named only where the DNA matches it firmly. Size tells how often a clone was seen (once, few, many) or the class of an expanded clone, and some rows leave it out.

CDR3aa: CASSRSRSGTEAFF
CDR3nt: TGTGCCAGCTCACGGAGCAGGTCGGGCACTGAAGCTTTCTTT
abundance: .
v_gene: TRBV18
d_gene: .
j_gene: TRBJ1-1

CDR3aa: CASSYSSGDGGETQYF
CDR3nt: TGTGCCAGCAGTTACTCATCCGGGGATGGGGGGGAGACCCAGTACTTC
abundance: .
v_gene: TRBV6-5
d_gene: .
j_gene: TRBJ2-5

CDR3aa: CASSSRSSPQHF
CDR3nt: TGTGCCAGCAGCTCACGTTCTAGCCCCCAGCATTTT
abundance: .
v_gene: TRBV7-2
d_gene: .
j_gene: TRBJ1-5

CDR3aa: CASSLQARMNTEAFF
CDR3nt: TGTGCCAGCAGCCTCCAGGCACGGATGAACACTGAAGCTTTCTTT
abundance: .
v_gene: TRBV14
d_gene: .
j_gene: TRBJ1-1

CDR3aa: CASSPGGLSYNEQFF
CDR3nt: TGCGCCAGCAGTCCAGGGGGCTTATCCTACAATGAGCAGTTCTTC
abundance: .
v_gene: TRBV5-1
d_gene: TRBD1
j_gene: TRBJ2-1

CDR3aa: CASTLAGGSTFF
CDR3nt: TGTGCCAGCACCTTAGCAGGGGGGTCCACGTTCTTC
abundance: .
v_gene: TRBV28
d_gene: .
j_gene: TRBJ2-1

CDR3aa: CASRPQGVGNQPQHF
CDR3nt: TGTGCCAGCAGACCACAGGGCGTCGGCAATCAGCCCCAGCATTTT
abundance: .
v_gene: TRBV28
d_gene: .
j_gene: TRBJ1-5

CDR3aa: CASSLSRLGVATNEKLFF
CDR3nt: TGTGCCAGCAGCTTAAGTAGGCTTGGAGTTGCAACTAATGAAAAACTGTTTTTT
abundance: .
v_gene: TRBV7-3
d_gene: .
j_gene: TRBJ1-4

CDR3aa: CASSSPGQATYEQYF
CDR3nt: TGTGCCAGCAGCTCCCCGGGACAGGCCACTTACGAGCAGTACTTC
abundance: .
v_gene: TRBV5-8
d_gene: TRBD1
j_gene: TRBJ2-7

CDR3aa: CAISARDNYGYTF
CDR3nt: TGTGCCATCAGTGCCCGGGACAACTATGGCTACACCTTC
abundance: .
v_gene: TRBV10-3
d_gene: .
j_gene: TRBJ1-2

CDR3aa: CASSPDRDNQPQHF
CDR3nt: TGTGCCAGCAGCCCGGACAGAGACAATCAGCCCCAGCATTTT
abundance: .
v_gene: TRBV7-9
d_gene: .
j_gene: TRBJ1-5

CDR3aa: CASTWAGYTDTQYF
CDR3nt: TGTGCCAGTACATGGGCGGGATACACAGATACGCAGTATTTT
abundance: .
v_gene: TRBV19
d_gene: .
j_gene: TRBJ2-3

CDR3aa: CASSLGSGQGDQPQHF
CDR3nt: TGTGCCAGCAGCTTAGGCTCGGGACAGGGTGATCAGCCCCAGCATTTT
abundance: .
v_gene: TRBV11-1
d_gene: TRBD1
j_gene: TRBJ1-5

CDR3aa: CASSILLPDRGLSYEQYF
CDR3nt: TGTGCCAGCAGTATCCTCCTCCCCGACAGGGGGCTCTCCTACGAGCAGTACTTC
abundance: .
v_gene: TRBV27
d_gene: TRBD1
j_gene: TRBJ2-7

CDR3aa: CASSLQGGETQYF
CDR3nt: TGTGCCAGCAGTCTACAGGGGGGGGAGACCCAGTACTTC
abundance: .
v_gene: TRBV5-4
d_gene: .
j_gene: TRBJ2-5

CDR3aa: CASSGVVNEKLFF
CDR3nt: TGTGCCAGCAGTGGTGTAGTTAATGAAAAACTGTTTTTT
abundance: .
v_gene: TRBV27
d_gene: .
j_gene: TRBJ1-4

CDR3aa: CASSLGRPKATNEKLFF
CDR3nt: TGCGCCAGCAGCTTAGGACGGCCGAAGGCAACTAATGAAAAACTGTTTTTT
abundance: .
v_gene: TRBV5-1
d_gene: .
j_gene: TRBJ1-4

CDR3aa: CASSDPGDGYTF
CDR3nt: TGTGCCAGCAGTGACCCCGGGGATGGCTACACCTTC
abundance: .
v_gene: TRBV6-4
d_gene: .
j_gene: TRBJ1-2

CDR3aa: CASSQDSRAEQYF
CDR3nt: TGCGCCAGCAGCCAAGATAGCAGGGCCGAGCAGTACTTC
abundance: .
v_gene: TRBV4-3
d_gene: .
j_gene: TRBJ2-7

CDR3aa: CASNQGQGPNYQETQYF
CDR3nt: TGTGCCAGCAACCAGGGACAGGGACCCAACTACCAAGAGACCCAGTACTTC
abundance: .
v_gene: TRBV9
d_gene: TRBD1
j_gene: TRBJ2-5

CDR3aa: CASSLGTGGYETQYF
CDR3nt: TGCGCCAGCAGCTTGGGCACAGGGGGATACGAGACCCAGTACTTC
abundance: .
v_gene: TRBV5-1
d_gene: TRBD1
j_gene: TRBJ2-5

CDR3aa: CASSLLRDGQYF
CDR3nt: TGTGCCAGCAGCCTACTCAGAGACGGGCAGTACTTC
abundance: .
v_gene: TRBV7-8
d_gene: .
j_gene: TRBJ2-7

CDR3aa: CASSQGEFGSPLHF
CDR3nt: TGTGCCAGCTCCCAGGGCGAGTTTGGTTCACCCCTCCACTTT
abundance: .
v_gene: TRBV9
d_gene: .
j_gene: TRBJ1-6

CDR3aa: CASSSGTGSYEQYF
CDR3nt: TGCGCCAGCAGCTCCGGGACAGGGTCCTACGAGCAGTACTTC
abundance: .
v_gene: TRBV5-1
d_gene: TRBD1
j_gene: TRBJ2-7

CDR3aa: CASSLDSLSSYEQYF
CDR3nt: TGTGCCAGCAGCTTGGACAGCCTAAGCTCCTACGAGCAGTACTTC
abundance: .
v_gene: TRBV7-8
d_gene: .
j_gene: TRBJ2-7

CDR3aa: CASTPPWQLTEAFF
CDR3nt: TGTGCCAGCACCCCCCCCTGGCAACTCACTGAAGCTTTCTTT
abundance: .
v_gene: TRBV6-2/TRBV6-3
d_gene: .
j_gene: TRBJ1-1

CDR3aa: CASRRDRGYEQYF
CDR3nt: TGTGCCAGCAGACGGGACAGGGGCTACGAGCAGTACTTC
abundance: .
v_gene: TRBV6-5
d_gene: TRBD1
j_gene: TRBJ2-7

CDR3aa: CASSQDRGLNTEAFF
CDR3nt: TGCGCCAGCAGCCAGGACAGGGGGCTGAACACTGAAGCTTTCTTT
abundance: .
v_gene: TRBV4-1
d_gene: TRBD1
j_gene: TRBJ1-1

CDR3aa: CASSLRHRVLPGSYNSPLHF
CDR3nt: TGCGCCAGCAGCCTCCGTCACAGGGTTCTTCCCGGCTCCTATAATTCACCCCTCCACTTT
abundance: .
v_gene: TRBV4-1
d_gene: .
j_gene: TRBJ1-6

CDR3aa: CASKLGVRETQYF
CDR3nt: TGCGCCAGCAAACTGGGGGTGAGAGAGACCCAGTACTTC
abundance: .
v_gene: TRBV5-1
d_gene: .
j_gene: TRBJ2-5

CDR3aa: CASSQVGNTIYF
CDR3nt: TGCGCCAGCAGCCAAGTTGGAAACACCATATATTTT
abundance: few
v_gene: TRBV4-1
d_gene: .
j_gene: TRBJ1-3